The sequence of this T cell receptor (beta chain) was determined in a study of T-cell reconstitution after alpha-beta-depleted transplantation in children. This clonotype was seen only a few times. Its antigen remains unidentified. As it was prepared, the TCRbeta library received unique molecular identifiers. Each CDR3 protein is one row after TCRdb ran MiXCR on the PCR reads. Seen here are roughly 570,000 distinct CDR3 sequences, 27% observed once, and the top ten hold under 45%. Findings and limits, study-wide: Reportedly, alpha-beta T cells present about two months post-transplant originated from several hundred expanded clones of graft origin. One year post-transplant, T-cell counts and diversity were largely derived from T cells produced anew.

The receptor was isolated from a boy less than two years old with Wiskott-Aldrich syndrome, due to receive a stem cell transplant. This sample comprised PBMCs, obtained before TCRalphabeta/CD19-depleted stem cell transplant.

The CDR3, as DNA: TGTGCCAGCTCACCACAGCAGATTTCGACAACTAATGAAAAACTGTTTTTT. Translated, it gives CASSPQQISTTNEKLFF. The rearrangement links TRBV18 to TRBJ1-4; no clear D gene. The CDR3 length is 17 residues. Germline loops: CDR1 KGHSH, CDR2 LQKENI. Trimming left V 1 base short and J 0 bases short, with 12 bases between.